This T cell receptor (beta chain) was sequenced in a study of cytomegalovirus exposure and HLA in healthy donors. Study-wide findings and caveats: Some 16,000 TCR beta sequences were associated with HLA alleles at 0.05 false discovery rate in a later analysis. In vitro data verified a few CMV-associated chains as specific for CMV antigens.

The PCR had 60 Vbeta and 13 Jbeta primers. Produced via immunoSEQ multiplex PCR; TCRdb's table is partial and in-frame only. The sample carries 150,000 to 190,000 clones, around 75% recorded once. Only one count was recorded for this clone. Its antigen is not identified. Germline V gene sequence: CDR1 LGHNT, CDR2 FRNRAP. The CDR3 has 16 amino acids. The V gene end was trimmed by 4 bases and the J gene end by 2 bases; junction bases not matched to a gene: 5. The chain joins TRBV12-5 to TRBJ2-3; TRBD2 aligns across 11 bases. The receptor's source is a man younger than 30 in good health and CMV-seronegative. Sample: PBMCs. The CDR3 region is CASGSGTSGSTDTQYF. CDR3 nucleotide sequence: TGTGCTAGTGGTTCGGGGACTAGCGGTTCCACAGATACGCAGTATTTT.